This T cell receptor (beta chain) was captured by sequencing in a study of CD8 T cells in ankylosing spondylitis. A few counts support this clonotype. Its specificity is unknown. The germline gives CDR1 SGHTA, CDR2 FQGNSA. V was trimmed by 5 bases and J by 0 bases, leaving 10 bases between them. CDR3 length: 14 amino acids. TCRdb reprocessed the 5' RACE reads with MiXCR, giving one entry per CDR3 protein. This sample has about 110,000 distinct CDR3 sequences, with approximately 25% found just once. Study findings and constraints: In the blood and synovial fluid of reactive arthritis, some motif variants had been previously reported. Researchers report that disease-linked clones proved CD8+ and relatively rare in peripheral blood. Disease-linked clones were reportedly significantly enriched in matched ankylosing spondylitis synovial fluid.

The chain carries TRBV7-2 and TRBJ1-1; a weak D match, TRBD1 (6 bases). The receptor was isolated from a male donor with ankylosing spondylitis. Source material: synovial fluid, either unsorted or a sorted T cell fraction (not recorded which). The CDR3 nucleotides are TGTGCCAGCAGCCCCTCAGGGGTGAACACTGAAGCTTTCTTT. This sequence encodes CASSPSGVNTEAFF.